Listed below are T cell receptor beta chains from one sample, sequenced in a study of low-dose radiotherapy and immunotherapy resistance in tumors. TCRdb reanalysed the reads using MiXCR and keeps one entry per CDR3 protein. The repertoire holds approximately 52,000 distinct CDR3 sequences, with approximately 35% as singletons. Sequenced here: PBMCs, sampled after low-dose radiotherapy plus immunotherapy. These TCRs come from a male donor with rectosigmoid adenocarcinoma. The CDR3 runs from the conserved cysteine through the conserved F or W. Each record gives: V gene, J gene, clone size, D gene, CDR3 DNA, CDR3 protein. D genes are given only for firm matches. Part of the rows lack a size; the others show once, few, many or a class for expanded clones.

v_call: TRBV7-9; j_call: TRBJ2-5; clone_size: many; d_call: TRBD1; cdr3_nt: TGTGCCAGCAGCCTCGGACAGGGATTGGGGACCCAGTACTTC; cdr3_aa: CASSLGQGLGTQYF
v_call: TRBV12-3/TRBV12-4; j_call: TRBJ2-4; clone_size: -; d_call: TRBD2; cdr3_nt: TGTGCCAGCAGTTTAGCGACTTCGCGGGGGGCTGGAAACATTCAGTACTTC; cdr3_aa: CASSLATSRGAGNIQYF
v_call: TRBV7-9; j_call: TRBJ2-1; clone_size: many; d_call: TRBD1; cdr3_nt: TGTGCCAGCAGCCCAACGACAGGGTTCGACAATGAGCAGTTCTTC; cdr3_aa: CASSPTTGFDNEQFF
v_call: TRBV30; j_call: TRBJ1-6; clone_size: -; d_call: -; cdr3_nt: TGTGCCTGGGCGACGGACCTTAATTCACCCCTCCACTTT; cdr3_aa: CAWATDLNSPLHF
v_call: TRBV4-2; j_call: TRBJ2-7; clone_size: medium-sized; d_call: TRBD2; cdr3_nt: TGTGCCAGCAGCCAAGAGACTAGCGGGGGGATCGAGCAGTACTTC; cdr3_aa: CASSQETSGGIEQYF
v_call: TRBV28; j_call: TRBJ2-4; clone_size: many; d_call: TRBD1; cdr3_nt: TGTGCCAGCAGTTTGAATGGACAGGGAAACATTCAGTACTTC; cdr3_aa: CASSLNGQGNIQYF
v_call: TRBV5-5; j_call: TRBJ2-7; clone_size: -; d_call: TRBD2; cdr3_nt: TGTGCCAGCAGCCGTTACACTCGGCTAGCGGGACCTTACGAGCAGTACTTC; cdr3_aa: CASSRYTRLAGPYEQYF
v_call: TRBV5-1; j_call: TRBJ2-1; clone_size: many; d_call: TRBD2; cdr3_nt: TGCGCCAGCAGCTTGGCGGTAGCGGGAGTGGGGAATGAGCAGTTCTTC; cdr3_aa: CASSLAVAGVGNEQFF
v_call: TRBV6-2/TRBV6-3; j_call: TRBJ2-1; clone_size: -; d_call: TRBD2; cdr3_nt: TGTGCCAGCGGGGGGACTAGCGGGAGTCTTCTTCGCTCCTACAATGAGCAGTTCTTC; cdr3_aa: CASGGTSGSLLRSYNEQFF
v_call: TRBV27; j_call: TRBJ2-2; clone_size: many; d_call: -; cdr3_nt: TGTGCCAGCGGGACCGGGACCGCCGCCGGGGAGCTGTTTTTT; cdr3_aa: CASGTGTAAGELFF